This T cell receptor (beta chain) was captured by sequencing in a study of cytomegalovirus exposure and HLA in healthy donors. The study's findings and limits: Across HLA loci, a later analysis found differing TCR association rates, with DRB1 most and HLA-C fewest. The likely origin of a cluster of highly shared sequence variants was a sequencing artifact.

The PCR used 60 Vbeta and 13 Jbeta primers. Data came from immunoSEQ multiplex PCR; TCRdb stores just in-frame clones and leaves some out. Altogether 110,000 to 150,000 clones are present, around three quarters being singletons, with the ten largest covering 1.5% to 2%. Of note for this clone: The antigen is not known.

V shed 0 bases and J 2 bases; nucleotides not matched to a gene: 5. The CDR3 runs to 18 residues. Germline V gives CDR1 WSHSY, CDR2 SAAADI. The sequenced sample consisted of PBMCs. V is TRBV10-2 and J is TRBJ2-2; 11 bases map to TRBD2. This receptor was identified in a woman aged 40 to 50 in good health and CMV-seronegative. Written as DNA, the CDR3 is TGCGCCAGCAGTGAGTCGGGACTAGCGGACACTAACACCGGGGAGCTGTTTTTT. It translates to CASSESGLADTNTGELFF.